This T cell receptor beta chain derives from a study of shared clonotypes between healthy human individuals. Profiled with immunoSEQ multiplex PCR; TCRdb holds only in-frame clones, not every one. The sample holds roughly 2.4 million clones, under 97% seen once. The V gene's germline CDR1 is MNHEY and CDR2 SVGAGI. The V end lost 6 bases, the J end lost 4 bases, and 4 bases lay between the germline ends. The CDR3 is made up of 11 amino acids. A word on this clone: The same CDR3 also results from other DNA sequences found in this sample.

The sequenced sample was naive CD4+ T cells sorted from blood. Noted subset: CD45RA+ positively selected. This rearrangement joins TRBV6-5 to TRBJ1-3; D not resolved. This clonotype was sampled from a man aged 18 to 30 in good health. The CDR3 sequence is CASSQGNTIYF. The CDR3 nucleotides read TGTGCCAGCAGCCAAGGAAACACCATATATTTT.